This paragraph covers one T cell receptor (beta chain) sequence. As yet, its antigen is unknown. This entry belongs to a study of T cell responses to AZD1222 COVID-19 vaccine. Trimming shortened V by 4 bases and J by 5 bases, and 15 bases separated the two germline ends. The CDR3 loop spans 14 amino acids. The germline gives CDR1 LNHNV, CDR2 YYDKDF (reference sequence). Whole-study findings and limits: A mostly white British donor set with more females was recruited, and clonal diversity was possibly underestimated. Spike-specific TCR breadth and depth both grew after two AZD1222 doses. Repertoires were obtained solely post-peak T cell response.

Sequencing was performed with immunoSEQ multiplex PCR; in TCRdb, only in-frame clones are kept and a portion is missing. This sample carries some 120,000 clones, roughly 88% of them seen once, and the ten largest clones take around 20%. The receptor was derived from an adult in good health. The sample here was peripheral blood, taken on day 0 of MenACWY control vaccination. The rearrangement links TRBV15 to TRBJ2-7; TRBD1 is a possible D gene (7 bases). CDR3 in DNA: TGTGCCACCAGCATCGGCGGGACAGTTCACGAGCAGTACTTC. Protein sequence: CATSIGGTVHEQYF.